These 4 T cell receptor beta chains originate from one sample sequenced in a study of blood T cells in healthy people across ages. Together with a sample-barcoded 5' primer, a J-beta primer mix was included in a second PCR lasting roughly 6 to 12 cycles. Each CDR3 protein gets one entry after TCRdb re-called the 5' RACE reads with MiXCR. The data show about 800,000 distinct CDR3 sequences, over 45% seen once. The sequenced sample was blood. These receptor sequences come from a man in his thirties or forties in good health.

This clonotype came up a few times. The chain recombines TRBV7-8 with TRBJ2-1; a possible D gene is TRBD2 (6 bases). Trimming removed 4 bases from V and 4 bases from J, with 14 bases in between. The CDR3 totals 15 residues. Germline-derived CDR1 and CDR2 are SGHVS and FQNEAQ. The CDR3 is CASSWIADQYNEQFF. The CDR3 DNA reads as TGTGCCAGCAGCTGGATAGCGGATCAATACAATGAGCAGTTCTTC.

This clonotype came up a few times. The chain joins TRBV6-6 to TRBJ2-1; D may match TRBD1 or TRBD2 (5 bases each). V lost 5 bases and J 8 bases, leaving 16 bases between the germline ends. Germline V gene sequence: CDR1 MNHNY, CDR2 SVGAGI (reference sequence). This CDR3 is 14 amino acids long. The CDR3 sequence: CASSPFAGAYEQFF. DNA for the CDR3: TGTGCCAGCAGTCCATTTGCCGGGGCGTATGAGCAGTTCTTC.

About this clonotype itself: A read error may explain this, as a much larger clone is one base away. J is TRBJ2-5 and V is TRBV20-1; 10 bases map to TRBD2. CDR1 is DFQATT, CDR2 SNEGSKA, per germline (reference sequence). The CDR3 runs 18 residues. The CDR3 DNA follows: TGCAGTGCTAGAGATCAGGAGAGCGGGGGGGCTTACCAAGAGACCCGGTACTTC. Its translation: CSARDQESGGAYQETRYF.

This clonotype was seen more than once but under ten times. The chain combines TRBV20-1 with TRBJ1-5; D not resolved. CDR1 DFQATT and CDR2 SNEGSKA come from the germline V gene (reference sequence). This CDR3 contains 14 residues. Trimming shortened V by 5 bases and J by 4 bases, and 15 bases separated the two germline ends. CDR3 protein: CSASPGSQNQPQHF. The DNA of the CDR3 is TGCAGTGCTTCCCCTGGGAGCCAGAATCAGCCCCAGCATTTT.